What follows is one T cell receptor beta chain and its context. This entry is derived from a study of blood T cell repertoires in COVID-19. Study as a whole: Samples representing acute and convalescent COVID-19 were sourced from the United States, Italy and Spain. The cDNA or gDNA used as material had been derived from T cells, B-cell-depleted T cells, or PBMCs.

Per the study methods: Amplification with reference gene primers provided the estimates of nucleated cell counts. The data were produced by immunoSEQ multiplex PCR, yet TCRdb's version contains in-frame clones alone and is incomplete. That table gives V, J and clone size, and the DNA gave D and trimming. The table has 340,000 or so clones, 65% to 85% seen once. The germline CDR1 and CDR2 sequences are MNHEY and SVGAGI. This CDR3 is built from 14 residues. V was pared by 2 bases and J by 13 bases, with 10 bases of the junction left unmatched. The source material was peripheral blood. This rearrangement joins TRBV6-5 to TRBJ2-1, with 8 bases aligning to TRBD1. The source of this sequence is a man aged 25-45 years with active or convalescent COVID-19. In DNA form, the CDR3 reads TGTGCCAGCAGTTACCCGGGACAGGTTGGGTATCAGTTCTTC. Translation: CASSYPGQVGYQFF.